Reported below is one TCR beta chain. Its target is not known. Trimming took off 1 base at V and 0 bases at J, with 8 bases between the two ends. Germline values: CDR1 GTSNPN, CDR2 SVGIG (reference sequence). CDR3 size: 14 residues. Separation from the approximately 690-subject first cohort characterized the roughly 120-subject validation cohort, to which the donors belonged. The data were produced by immunoSEQ multiplex PCR, yet TCRdb's version contains in-frame clones alone and is incomplete. This table holds some 240,000 clones, roughly 84% found once. These data originate in a study of cytomegalovirus exposure and HLA in healthy donors. General study findings and limits: In vitro data verified a few CMV-associated chains as specific for CMV antigens. Both high specificity and high sensitivity reportedly marked the classifier's diagnosis of cytomegalovirus status. A list of 150 to 200 TCR beta chains associated with cytomegalovirus was given.

Input material: PBMCs. This TCR came from a woman aged 18-29 years in good health and CMV-seropositive. This chain connects TRBV30 to TRBJ2-3, with D perhaps TRBD1 (5 bases). The CDR3 DNA reads TGTGCCTGGAGTGGGGGCGTGAGCACAGATACGCAGTATTTT. Encoded protein: CAWSGGVSTDTQYF.